Listed below are T cell receptor beta chains from one sample, sequenced in a study of blood T cell repertoires in COVID-19. Sequenced by immunoSEQ multiplex PCR; TCRdb stores in-frame clones only, minus some. This sample carries around 210,000 clones, 75% to 85% of them seen once, and the ten largest clones take 4% to 6%. The sample comprised peripheral blood. These receptors were taken from a man in his fifties or sixties with COVID-19, enrolled during active disease. The CDR3 runs from the conserved cysteine through the conserved F or W. The D gene is left open where the match is weak. Part of the rows lack a size; the others show once, few, many or a class for expanded clones.

j_call v_call clone_size d_call cdr3_aa cdr3_nt
TRBJ1-1 TRBV5-1 NA TRBD1 CASSLGQGAHTEAFF TGCGCCAGCAGCTTGGGACAGGGGGCGCATACTGAAGCTTTCTTT
TRBJ2-7 TRBV3-1/TRBV3-2 NA NA CASSQDLTASYEQYF TGTGCCAGCAGCCAAGATTTAACAGCCTCCTACGAGCAGTACTTC
TRBJ1-1 TRBV6-5 NA NA CASSSRGGKPTEAFF TGTGCCAGCAGTTCCCGGGGTGGGAAGCCGACTGAAGCTTTCTTT
TRBJ1-2 TRBV6-4 NA TRBD1 CASSAQGATLGGYTF TGTGCCAGCAGTGCACAGGGGGCAACGCTTGGGGGCTACACCTTC
TRBJ1-1 TRBV5-1 NA NA CASSPRGGKDTEAFF TGCGCCAGCAGCCCTCGGGGGGGCAAAGACACTGAAGCTTTCTTT
TRBJ1-2 TRBV12-3/TRBV12-4 NA NA CASTTPGYGYTF TGTGCCAGCACCACACCAGGGTATGGCTACACCTTC
TRBJ2-3 TRBV10-3 once TRBD2 CAISALAGGTDTQYF TGTGCCATCAGTGCCTTAGCGGGGGGCACAGATACGCAGTATTTT
TRBJ1-1 TRBV30 NA NA CAWRQRLSRGTEAFF TGTGCCTGGAGGCAAAGGCTCTCAAGGGGTACTGAAGCTTTCTTT
TRBJ2-5 TRBV24-1 NA TRBD1 CATSDSPPGTGYGEQYF TGTGCCACCAGTGACTCTCCGCCCGGGACAGGGTACGGAGAGCAGTACTTC
TRBJ2-1 TRBV11-3 NA NA CASSSSRGQAYNEQFF TGTGCCAGCAGCTCGAGTCGGGGTCAGGCCTACAATGAGCAGTTCTTC
TRBJ2-1 TRBV19 NA TRBD1 CASSSGQGVGLNNEQFF TGTGCCAGTAGTTCGGGACAGGGAGTTGGACTGAACAATGAGCAGTTCTTC
TRBJ1-5 TRBV5-1 NA NA CASSLEGNGQPQHF TGCGCCAGCAGCTTGGAGGGGAATGGGCAGCCCCAGCATTTT
TRBJ1-5 TRBV24-1 NA TRBD1 CATSDGRRGSGQPQHF TGTGCCACCAGTGACGGCCGCAGGGGGTCAGGGCAGCCCCAGCATTTT
TRBJ2-7 TRBV6-6 NA TRBD1 CASNLDRDLGEQYF TGTGCCAGCAACCTGGACAGGGACCTGGGGGAGCAGTACTTC
TRBJ1-2 TRBV27 NA NA CASSFGPPTVDYGYTF TGTGCCAGCAGTTTCGGCCCCCCGACAGTCGACTATGGCTACACCTTC
TRBJ1-5 TRBV19 few TRBD1 CASSVQGVDQPQHF TGTGCCAGTAGTGTACAGGGGGTTGATCAGCCCCAGCATTTT
TRBJ2-7 TRBV5-4 NA NA CASRSVAGVGEQYF TGTGCCAGCAGGTCGGTGGCAGGGGTGGGCGAGCAGTACTTC
TRBJ2-5 TRBV3-1/TRBV3-2 NA TRBD2 CASSQTSGGAGSQYF TGTGCCAGCAGCCAAACTAGCGGGGGCGCGGGTTCCCAGTACTTC
TRBJ2-3 TRBV6-5 NA NA CASITGTDTQYF TGTGCCAGCATAACTGGCACAGATACGCAGTATTTT
TRBJ1-1 TRBV4-1 NA TRBD1 CASSQDLPGGLSMGAFF TGCGCCAGCAGCCAAGATCTACCAGGGGGCTTGTCTATGGGAGCTTTCTTT
TRBJ2-5 TRBV2 few NA CASSVELLAQYF TGTGCCAGCAGTGTAGAGTTACTGGCCCAGTACTTC
TRBJ2-5 TRBV5-4 NA NA CASSLDNQETQYF TGTGCCAGCAGCTTGGACAACCAAGAGACCCAGTACTTC
TRBJ2-1 TRBV4-3 NA NA CASSEGANPYNEQFF TGCGCCAGCAGCGAGGGCGCGAACCCTTACAATGAGCAGTTCTTC
TRBJ2-5 TRBV3-1/TRBV3-2 NA TRBD2 CASSWTSGGQETQYF TGTGCCAGCAGTTGGACTAGCGGGGGTCAAGAGACCCAGTACTTC
TRBJ2-7 TRBV19 NA NA CASSIAQGFSLEQYF TGTGCCAGTAGTATCGCTCAGGGGTTTTCCCTCGAGCAGTACTTC